These T cell receptor beta chains were read from a single sample in a study of metastatic and nonmetastatic thyroid tumors. MiXCR was used by TCRdb to re-call the PCR reads. The sample holds over 50,000 clones, roughly 30% seen once. The source material was blood. The source of these receptors is a female donor with papillary thyroid cancer or a benign thyroid nodule (not recorded which). Some clones in this sample may be carry-over from other donors' samples. Each CDR3 is given with its conserved first and last residue. Size is omitted from some rows. Given values are once, few, many or a class for expanded clones.

V: TRBV6-2/TRBV6-3; J: TRBJ2-1; size: few; CDR3: CASSTTGTDSYNEQFF
V: TRBV6-1; J: TRBJ1-1; size: NA; CDR3: CASGQGFDTEAFF
V: TRBV7-9; J: TRBJ1-2; size: NA; CDR3: CASSPRGDYGYTF
V: TRBV28; J: TRBJ2-7; size: few; CDR3: CASSPGQGAYEQYF
V: TRBV12-5; J: TRBJ2-1; size: many; CDR3: CASGLNTRGFGDEQFF
V: TRBV19; J: TRBJ2-1; size: NA; CDR3: CASSPMLAGGYNEQFF
V: TRBV4-1; J: TRBJ2-1; size: NA; CDR3: CASSRSFSGSGNEQFF
V: TRBV10-3; J: TRBJ1-1; size: medium-sized; CDR3: CAISADRDTEAFF
V: TRBV30; J: TRBJ1-5; size: NA; CDR3: CAWSVQGWSNQPQHF
V: TRBV19; J: TRBJ2-1; size: few; CDR3: CATATGGFYNEQFF
V: TRBV19; J: TRBJ2-1; size: few; CDR3: CASSTRTSGYNEQFF
V: TRBV11-2; J: TRBJ2-5; size: NA; CDR3: CASSFAGGETQYF
V: TRBV30; J: TRBJ1-5; size: NA; CDR3: CAWGYRVSGNQPQHF
V: TRBV9; J: TRBJ2-1; size: NA; CDR3: CASSAGLADWNEQFF
V: TRBV2; J: TRBJ2-7; size: NA; CDR3: CASSDDGSSTEQYF
V: TRBV11-2; J: TRBJ1-1; size: many; CDR3: CASSLVSRNTEAFF
V: TRBV6-2/TRBV6-3; J: TRBJ1-2; size: NA; CDR3: CASREAQGIYRHGYTF
V: TRBV7-8; J: TRBJ2-1; size: NA; CDR3: CASSPAGGVGEQFF
V: TRBV5-1; J: TRBJ1-2; size: NA; CDR3: CASSLPTAGGGYTF
V: TRBV6-1; J: TRBJ1-5; size: many; CDR3: CASSRQGPNQPQHF
V: TRBV11-2; J: TRBJ2-2; size: many; CDR3: CASSRDRGLGGELFF
V: TRBV19; J: TRBJ2-7; size: NA; CDR3: CASSTSGTGEQYF
V: TRBV4-2; J: TRBJ2-7; size: NA; CDR3: CASSQDGSGNYEQYF
V: TRBV4-3; J: TRBJ1-4; size: NA; CDR3: CASSSPGTGVSEKLFF
V: TRBV6-5; J: TRBJ2-7; size: NA; CDR3: CASSYSGGGDYEQYF
V: TRBV4-1; J: TRBJ1-2; size: few; CDR3: CASSQEVRQYGYTF
V: TRBV20-1; J: TRBJ2-7; size: few; CDR3: CSARYSYEQYF
V: TRBV6-1; J: TRBJ1-1; size: medium-sized; CDR3: CASGDYMNTEAFF
V: TRBV27; J: TRBJ2-2; size: NA; CDR3: CASSLFPLTGRNTGELFF
V: TRBV30; J: TRBJ1-2; size: few; CDR3: CATGFLGGYTF
V: TRBV12-3/TRBV12-4; J: TRBJ1-6; size: few; CDR3: CASSLMGRSPLHF